Below are 18 T cell receptor beta chains sequenced from a single sample in a study of cytotoxic CD8 clonotypes in ibrutinib-treated CLL (dated by TCRdb to the early 2020s). Taken with the paper, the label for time point translates to: approximately eleven months on ibrutinib. The library was made by the immunoSEQ multiplex PCR assay. Here the immuneACCESS table is served through TCRdb, limited to in-frame sequences with V and J called. Missing clones are a known gap in these copies; in checked studies unresolved V genes cover under half, and the rest lacks a known reason. The sample table lists some 150,000 clones, around three quarters of them with a count of one. The top ten clones comprise 13% of the sample. This specimen consisted of PBMCs, obtained after 12 months of ibrutinib treatment. The source of these receptors is a human donor with chronic lymphocytic leukemia.

This chain links TRBV27 with TRBJ1-1; unclear D gene. The CDR3 has 13 residues. Germline assignment: CDR1 MNHEY and CDR2 SMNVEV (reference sequence). V lost 1 base and J lost 0, with 3 bases in between. The CDR3 protein is CASSLLVNTEAFF. CDR3 sequence (DNA): TGTGCCAGCAGTTTATTGGTGAACACTGAAGCTTTCTTT.

The chain carries TRBV27 and TRBJ2-7; D not resolved. The CDR3 covers 14 residues. CDR1 is MNHEY and CDR2 is SMNVEV in the germline V gene (reference sequence). Trimming removed 1 base at V and 6 bases at J, with 13 bases between. CDR3 coding DNA: TGTGCCAGCAGTTTATTTCTGGATCTAGGCGAGCAGTACTTC. Translated, it gives CASSLFLDLGEQYF.

This clone was seen only once. V usage is TRBV11-2 and J usage is TRBJ1-2, with D possibly being TRBD1 (5 bases). Germline values: CDR1 SGHAT, CDR2 FQNNGV. V lost 3 bases and J lost 3, with 8 bases in between. The CDR3 is 13 residues long. CDR3 DNA: TGTGCCAGCAGCTTCGGGGGAGACTATGGCTACACCTTC. It codes for CASSFGGDYGYTF.

The chain recombines TRBV15 with TRBJ2-7; D may be TRBD2 (6 bases). Germline lookup yields CDR1 LNHNV and CDR2 YYDKDF (reference sequence). The CDR3 length is 15 residues. Between the trimmed V and J ends, which lost 1 base and 3 bases, there was a span of 13 bases. The CDR3 DNA is TGTGCCACCAGCAGAGGGGTAGCGGACAACTACGAGCAGTACTTC. It specifies CATSRGVADNYEQYF.

V and J are TRBV11-2 and TRBJ1-1, with D perhaps TRBD1 (5 bases). This CDR3 is built from 16 residues. The germline V and J ends were trimmed by 3 bases and 1 base, with 15 bases remaining between them. Germline-derived CDR1 and CDR2 are SGHAT and FQNNGV. The CDR3 region is CASSFRVGRENTEAFF. DNA of the CDR3: TGTGCCAGCAGCTTCAGGGTTGGCAGGGAGAACACTGAAGCTTTCTTT. The whole variable domain, remainder taken from reference TRBV11-2 and TRBJ1-1, is EAGVAQSPRYKIIEKRQSVAFWCNPISGHATLYWYQQILGQGPKLLIQFQNNGVVDDSQLPKDRFSAERLKGVDSTLKIQPAKLEDSAVYLCASSFRVGRENTEAFFGQGTRLTVV.

The chain is built from TRBV7-8 and TRBJ2-1; D gene uncertain. This CDR3 region has 14 residues. Germline V gene lookup returns CDR1 SGHVS and CDR2 FQNEAQ. V gave up 1 base and J gave up 0 bases, with 4 bases separating them. The CDR3, as DNA: TGTGCCAGCAGCTTAGACTACTCCTACAATGAGCAGTTCTTC. Amino acid sequence: CASSLDYSYNEQFF. Full variable domain (rest looked up from reference TRBV7-8 and TRBJ2-1): GAGVSQSPRYKVAKRGQDVALRCDPISGHVSLFWYQQALGQGPEFLTYFQNEAQLDKSGLPSDRFFAERPEGSVSTLKIQRTQQEDSAVYLCASSLDYSYNEQFFGPGTRLTVL.

This chain joins TRBV2 and TRBJ2-2, with no clear D. CDR3 length: 14 amino acids. Germline loops: CDR1 SNHLY, CDR2 FYNNEI. The V end was cut by 2 bases, the J end by 5 bases, with 9 bases between. This CDR3 reads CASSEPTKTGELFF. The CDR3, as DNA: TGTGCCAGCAGTGAACCTACTAAGACCGGGGAGCTGTTTTTT.

The chain joins TRBV19 to TRBJ2-3; 7 bases agree with TRBD2. The CDR3 totals 14 residues. The germline gives CDR1 LNHDA, CDR2 SQIVND (reference sequence). The trim removed 6 bases at V and 2 bases at J, leaving 5 bases unmatched. This CDR3 is CASSELAYTDTQYF. The CDR3 DNA reads as TGTGCCAGTAGCGAACTAGCGTACACAGATACGCAGTATTTT.

The V and J genes are TRBV30 and TRBJ2-7, with D perhaps TRBD2 (6 bases). CDR3 length equals 14 residues. CDR1 and CDR2 from the germline V gene are GTSNPN and SVGIG (reference sequence). The V gene lost 4 bases and the J gene lost 0 bases, with 13 bases spanning the gap. Here the CDR3 DNA reads TGTGCCTGGAAGCGTCGGGGGTTCTCCTACGAGCAGTACTTC. This encodes CAWKRRGFSYEQYF.

The genes are TRBV5-4 and TRBJ2-3, with D possibly matching TRBD2 (5 bases). Trimming took off 5 bases at V and 2 bases at J, with 21 bases between the two ends. The germline V gene encodes CDR1 SGHNT and CDR2 YYREEE (reference sequence). CDR3 size: 17 residues. The CDR3 DNA sequence: TGTGCCAGCAGTTCCTATGGCGGGTACCCTTCCACAGATACGCAGTATTTT. It specifies CASSSYGGYPSTDTQYF.

V gene TRBV27 combines with J gene TRBJ1-2, with D tentatively TRBD1 (6 bases). Per the germline V gene, CDR1 is MNHEY and CDR2 is SMNVEV (reference sequence). Trimming pared 6 bases from V and 4 bases from J, leaving 15 bases between. This CDR3 has 14 residues. CDR3 residues: CASRQGSPFYGYTF. Written as DNA, the CDR3 is TGTGCCAGCAGACAGGGATCCCCATTCTATGGCTACACCTTC.

This clone was seen once. This sequence joins TRBV5-1 and TRBJ2-2; TRBD2 matches at 8 bases. Trimming cost V 2 bases and J 4 bases; bases outside gene matches: 4. Per germline, CDR1 SGHRS and CDR2 YFSETQ. This CDR3 contains 15 residues. In DNA form, the CDR3 reads TGCGCCAGCAGCTTATCCGGGACTAGCACCGGGGAGCTGTTTTTT. It specifies CASSLSGTSTGELFF.

The chain couples TRBV19 to TRBJ2-2, with D perhaps TRBD2 (6 bases). Trimming cost V 6 bases and J 3 bases, with 14 bases left between them. The CDR3 consists of 15 residues. Germline V gives CDR1 LNHDA, CDR2 SQIVND (reference sequence). The CDR3 DNA reads TGTGCCAGTAGACCTGATGGACTATACACCGGGGAGCTGTTTTTT. Translated: CASRPDGLYTGELFF.

The chain uses TRBV7-3 and TRBJ2-2; tentative D call: TRBD2 (5 bases). The CDR3 loop spans 16 amino acids. Germline CDR1 is SGHTA and CDR2 is FQGTGA. Trimming cost V 1 base and J 8 bases, with 17 bases left between them. The CDR3 region has the DNA TGTGCCAGCAGCTTAAGTACGGAAGCGACGGGAGGGGAGCTGTTTTTT. This codes for CASSLSTEATGGELFF.

This chain uses TRBV6-5 with TRBJ2-7; TRBD1 agrees at 9 bases. CDR1 MNHEY and CDR2 SVGAGI come from the germline V gene. Losses at the gene ends were 6 bases for V and 9 bases for J; bases not matched to a gene: 12. The CDR3 is 14 residues long. The CDR3 sequence: CASSLVTGGFGQYF. The DNA for the CDR3 is TGTGCCAGCAGCCTCGTTACAGGGGGCTTTGGGCAGTACTTC.

V and J are TRBV6-1 and TRBJ2-3, with a weak D call TRBD2 (5 bases). Deletions cut 6 bases from V and 1 base from J, with 14 bases between. The CDR3 consists of 15 residues. CDR1 and CDR2 from the germline V gene are MNHNS and SASEGT. The chain's CDR3 is CASRGLAGRTDTQYF. CDR3 sequence (DNA): TGTGCCAGCAGGGGCCTAGCCGGACGCACAGATACGCAGTATTTT.

The sample holds a few counts of this clone. The rearrangement joins TRBV12-5 to TRBJ1-1, with a possible D match to TRBD1 (5 bases). The CDR3 has 13 residues. Germline V gives CDR1 LGHNT, CDR2 FRNRAP. Trimming took off 7 bases at V and 3 bases at J, with 12 bases between the two ends. In nucleotides, the CDR3 is TGTGCTAGTGCGATCAGGGAGCACACTGAAGCTTTCTTT. Encoded protein: CASAIREHTEAFF.

About this clone itself: Within the sample, other DNA sequences also encode this same CDR3. The rearrangement links TRBV5-1 to TRBJ2-1; 12 nucleotides match TRBD2. The ends lost 0 bases at V and 3 bases at J; junction bases unmatched: 1. Germline loops: CDR1 SGHRS, CDR2 YFSETQ. The CDR3 contains 16 residues. CDR3 loop: CASSLELAGGYNEQFF. The CDR3, as DNA: TGCGCCAGCAGCTTGGAACTAGCGGGAGGCTACAATGAGCAGTTCTTC.